The 20 T cell receptor beta chains in this list originate from one sample, sequenced in a study of cytomegalovirus exposure and HLA in healthy donors. The study ran its PCR with 60 Vbeta and 13 Jbeta primers. Assay: immunoSEQ multiplex PCR; the TCRdb copy retains only in-frame clones and omits some. Of under 110,000 clones in the sample, about two thirds were seen once. Material: PBMCs. The receptors derive from a female donor in good health and CMV-seronegative.

The sample holds a few counts of this clone. This chain connects TRBV21-1 to TRBJ2-2; the tabulated D call, TRBD2, remains unverified against the DNA. TRBV21-1 is a listed pseudogene. The CDR3 length is 18 residues. The chain's CDR3 is CASSKARTHGIYTGELFF. DNA for the CDR3: TGTGCCAGCAGCAAGGCAAGGACGCACGGGATTTACACCGGGGAGCTGTTTTTT.

The chain joins TRBV25-1 to TRBJ2-1, with a possible D match to TRBD2 (6 bases). V dropped 4 bases and J dropped 8 bases, with 15 bases sitting between them. This CDR3 is 14 amino acids long. Per germline, CDR1 MGHDK and CDR2 SYGVNS. DNA for the CDR3: TGTGCCAGCAGTGTATTGGGAGGCTCTGATGAGCAGTTCTTC. Amino acid sequence: CASSVLGGSDEQFF. Filled out from reference TRBV25-1 and TRBJ2-1, the complete variable domain reads EADIYQTPRYLVIGTGKKITLECSQTMGHDKMYWYQQDPGMELHLIHYSYGVNSTEKGDLSSESTVSRIRTEHFPLTLESARPSHTSQYLCASSVLGGSDEQFFGPGTRLTVL.

The chain uses TRBV6-6 and TRBJ1-3; 7 bases are a match to TRBD1. Germline lookup yields CDR1 MNHNY and CDR2 SVGAGI (reference sequence). The CDR3 has 16 residues. The V gene end was trimmed by 6 bases and the J gene end by 0 bases; junction bases not matched to a gene: 8. The CDR3 region is CASRGPGQISGNTIYF. CDR3 bases: TGTGCCAGCAGGGGACCGGGACAGATCTCTGGAAACACCATATATTTT.

The rearrangement uses TRBV5-8 and TRBJ2-3; D is perhaps TRBD2 (5 bases). Germline CDR1 reads SGHTS; CDR2 reads YDEGEE. Trimming left V 3 bases short and J 4 bases short, with 18 bases between. The CDR3 totals 16 residues. The CDR3 region is CASSSSGLGVADTQYF. The DNA for the CDR3 is TGTGCCAGCAGCTCGTCCGGGCTCGGGGTTGCAGATACGCAGTATTTT.

This sequence joins TRBV11-2 and TRBJ2-2; a weak D match, TRBD2 (5 bases). Germline assignment: CDR1 SGHAT and CDR2 FQNNGV. Trimming pared 5 bases from V and 5 bases from J, leaving 18 bases between. CDR3 size: 16 residues. The CDR3 nucleotides are TGTGCCAGCAGCCGGGGAGCGGCGAGGAGAACCGGGGAGCTGTTTTTT. It is translated as CASSRGAARRTGELFF. Supplemented by reference TRBV11-2 and TRBJ2-2, the full variable domain reads EAGVAQSPRYKIIEKRQSVAFWCNPISGHATLYWYQQILGQGPKLLIQFQNNGVVDDSQLPKDRFSAERLKGVDSTLKIQPAKLEDSAVYLCASSRGAARRTGELFFGEGSRLTVL.

The rearrangement joins TRBV19 to TRBJ2-7; possible D gene TRBD1, 7 bases. Germline-derived CDR1 and CDR2 are LNHDA and SQIVND (reference sequence). Deletions cut 5 bases from V and 4 bases from J, with 18 bases between. This CDR3 has 15 residues. The CDR3 spells CASSAQGGKGYEQYF. CDR3 in DNA: TGTGCCAGTAGTGCCCAGGGGGGAAAGGGATACGAGCAGTACTTC.

CDR3 nucleotides: TGTGCCAGCAGTAAACAGGGTCGGGCTACCTACGAGCAGTACTTC. Protein sequence: CASSKQGRATYEQYF. This chain joins TRBV27 and TRBJ2-7, with D maybe TRBD1 (6 bases). CDR1 and CDR2 (germline): MNHEY, SMNVEV (reference sequence). V lost 5 bases and J lost 2, with 16 bases in between. CDR3 length equals 15 residues.

V and J are TRBV28 and TRBJ2-1; the match to TRBD2 covers 9 bases. This CDR3 region has 18 residues. V shed 5 bases, J shed 2 bases, and the junction held 13 bases outside the gene matches. The germline V gene encodes CDR1 MDHEN and CDR2 SYDVKM. The CDR3 DNA sequence: TGTGCCAGCAGTCCCTTGCCTGGCGGGAGGGCGGCCTACAATGAGCAGTTCTTC. Protein product: CASSPLPGGRAAYNEQFF.

The J gene is TRBJ2-4, the V gene TRBV30; D perhaps matches TRBD1 (5 bases). Trimming stripped 2 bases from V and 0 bases from J, with 17 bases between. The germline gives CDR1 GTSNPN, CDR2 SVGIG (reference sequence). This CDR3 has 17 residues. The CDR3 DNA sequence: TGTGCCTGGAGTTCCCGTCAAGGGGATTCAGCCAAAAACATTCAGTACTTC. It specifies CAWSSRQGDSAKNIQYF.

The V gene is TRBV15, the J gene TRBJ1-1, with TRBD1 as a possible D gene (6 bases). This CDR3 is 17 amino acids long. V dropped 0 bases and J dropped 0 bases, with 14 bases sitting between them. In germline, CDR1 is LNHNV, CDR2 YYDKDF (reference sequence). CDR3 DNA sequence: TGTGCCACCAGCAGAGATGCGGACAGCCTGATGAACACTGAAGCTTTCTTT. It is translated as CATSRDADSLMNTEAFF.

Note on this clone: Relative to the germline gene, one junction end is altered; a read error may explain this. The chain uses TRBV28 and TRBJ2-2; possible D gene TRBD1, 6 bases. Germline-derived CDR1 and CDR2 are MDHEN and SYDVKM. The CDR3 is 16 amino acids. The CDR3: CAGSLWTASNTGELFF. CDR3 in DNA: TGTGCCGGCAGTTTATGGACAGCCTCGAACACCGGGGAGCTGTTTTTT.

The chain recombines TRBV30 with TRBJ1-5; D is unresolved. V gave up 1 base and J gave up 9 bases, with 13 bases separating them. In germline, CDR1 is GTSNPN, CDR2 SVGIG (reference sequence). The CDR3 spans 13 residues. The CDR3 DNA reads TGTGCCTGGAGTGGGGCCCTCGCCTGGCCCCAGCATTTT. This translates into CAWSGALAWPQHF.

This chain connects TRBV7-3 to TRBJ1-5, with 7 bases aligning to TRBD1. CDR3 length: 18 residues. Trimming took 1 base from V and 3 from J; bases not matched to a gene: 12. Looked up from germline, CDR1 is SGHTA and CDR2 is FQGTGA. CDR3 in DNA: TGTGCCAGCAGCTTAATTTCCCGGGACAGCCCGGACAATCAGCCCCAGCATTTT. Its translation: CASSLISRDSPDNQPQHF. The whole variable domain, filled in from reference TRBV7-3 and TRBJ1-5, reads GAGVSQTPSNKVTEKGKYVELRCDPISGHTALYWYRQSLGQGPEFLIYFQGTGAADDSGLPNDRFFAVRPEGSVSTLKIQRTERGDSAVYLCASSLISRDSPDNQPQHFGDGTRLSIL.

The rearrangement uses TRBV25-1 and TRBJ2-1, with D unclear. This CDR3 spans 11 amino acids. CDR1 and CDR2 from the germline V gene are MGHDK and SYGVNS. Trimming shortened V by 8 bases and J by 5 bases, and 7 bases separated the two germline ends. The CDR3 DNA reads TGTGCCAGCCAACAGAACAATGAGCAGTTCTTC. Translating it yields CASQQNNEQFF.

This clone is a singleton in its sample. The rearrangement uses TRBV19 and TRBJ2-5, with TRBD2 matching over 8 bases. Germline loops: CDR1 LNHDA, CDR2 SQIVND (reference sequence). This CDR3 is built from 17 residues. V lost 1 base, J lost 2 bases, and 9 bases stayed unmatched. The DNA for the CDR3 is TGTGCCAGTAGTATAGGGTTTAGGACTAGCCTTCAAGAGACCCAGTACTTC. Its protein product is CASSIGFRTSLQETQYF.

This clone turned up a few times. This chain joins TRBV6-1 and TRBJ1-1, with a weak D call TRBD1 (5 bases). CDR3 length: 13 amino acids. Per germline, CDR1 MNHNS and CDR2 SASEGT. V lost 8 bases and J lost 8, with 18 bases in between. The CDR3, as DNA: TGTGCCAGCCTGCCGCAGGGCCGCTCGGAAGCTTTCTTT. Its protein product is CASLPQGRSEAFF.

V usage is TRBV10-2 and J usage is TRBJ2-7, with D possibly being TRBD1 (5 bases). Trimming removed 10 bases at V and 2 bases at J, with 27 bases between. This CDR3 is 17 amino acids long. Germline lookup yields CDR1 WSHSY and CDR2 SAAADI. CDR3 nucleotides: TGCGCCACCAGGGAAGACGGGTCAGGGATGCCCCCCTACGAGCAGTACTTC. Encoded protein: CATREDGSGMPPYEQYF.

This rearrangement joins TRBV7-8 to TRBJ2-1, with TRBD2 identical over 10 bases. The germline V gene encodes CDR1 SGHVS and CDR2 FQNEAQ. V gave up 1 base and J gave up 7 bases; unmatched junction bases: 7. The CDR3 totals 16 residues. This CDR3 reads CASSLVLAGVGNEQFF. CDR3 bases: TGTGCCAGCAGCTTAGTTCTAGCGGGAGTTGGTAATGAGCAGTTCTTC.

This sequence joins TRBV29-1 and TRBJ1-1; 8 bases line up with TRBD1. The CDR3 sequence is 12 residues long. With 7 bases clipped from V and 4 bases from J, the junction kept 5 bases outside the gene matches. Germline V gene lookup returns CDR1 SQVTM and CDR2 ANQGSEA. This chain's CDR3 is CSAGQVFTEAFF. The CDR3 region has the DNA TGCAGCGCGGGACAGGTTTTCACTGAAGCTTTCTTT.

This sequence joins TRBV7-3 and TRBJ1-3, with TRBD1 identical over 9 bases. The CDR3 runs 15 residues. V shed 3 bases and J 4 bases; nucleotides not matched to a gene: 4. Germline V gene sequence: CDR1 SGHTA, CDR2 FQGTGA. CDR3 residues: CASSFTGGLGNTIYF. The CDR3 region has the DNA TGTGCCAGCAGCTTTACAGGGGGCCTGGGAAACACCATATATTTT.